The clone carrying this TCR beta chain appeared many times. What it binds is unknown. This specimen comes from a study of neurological immune-mediated disorders. From the 5' RACE reads, TCRdb called clonotypes with MiXCR, one entry per CDR3 protein. The repertoire includes 55,000 or so distinct CDR3 sequences, roughly 4.6% of them detected once, and 2.9% sits in the top ten. Findings and limits, study-wide: Private repertoires in all groups were suggested, as expanded clones shared no CDR3 amino acid sequences across subjects.

This receptor was identified in a man aged 50 or older with multiple sclerosis. Sample: PBMCs.

The CDR3 DNA is TGCGCCAGCAGCCCTAAGCTAGGGACAGGCTACGAGCAGTACTTC. Its translation is CASSPKLGTGYEQYF. The chain has TRBV4-1 and TRBJ2-7; 8 nucleotides line up with TRBD1. Germline V gene data show CDR1 as MGHRA and CDR2 as YSYEKL. CDR3 length: 15 amino acids. The V gene end was trimmed by 4 bases and the J gene end by 3 bases; junction bases not matched to a gene: 8.